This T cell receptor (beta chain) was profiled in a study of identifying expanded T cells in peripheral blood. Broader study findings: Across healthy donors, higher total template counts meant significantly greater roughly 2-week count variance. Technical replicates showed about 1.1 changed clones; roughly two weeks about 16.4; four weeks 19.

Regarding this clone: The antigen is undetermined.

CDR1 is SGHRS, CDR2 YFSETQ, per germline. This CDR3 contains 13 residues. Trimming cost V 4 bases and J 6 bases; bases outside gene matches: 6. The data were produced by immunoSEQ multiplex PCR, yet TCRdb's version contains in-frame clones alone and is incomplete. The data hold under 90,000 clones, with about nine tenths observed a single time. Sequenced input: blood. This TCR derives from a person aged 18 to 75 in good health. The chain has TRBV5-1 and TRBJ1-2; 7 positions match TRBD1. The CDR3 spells CASSRTGTDGYTF. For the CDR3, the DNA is TGCGCCAGCAGCCGAACCGGGACAGATGGCTACACCTTC.